This T cell receptor beta chain comes out of a study of T cells expressing NK-cell markers. Findings of the study overall: There were a handful of donors in whom these clonotypes also led the CD3+CD56-NKG2C+ fraction.

As the method of synthesis, 5'RACE template switching with UMIs yielded TCR beta cDNA. Reprocessing the 5' RACE reads, TCRdb reports a single entry for every CDR3 protein and omits DNA. The sample has roughly 390,000 distinct CDR3 sequences, and its top ten clones hold under 6.5%. Turning to this clonotype: The antigen remains unidentified.

The sequenced material came from blood T cells: a sorted CD56 or NKG2C T cell subset, CD4+ or CD8+ T cells, or bulk PBMC T cells (not recorded which). The TCR sequence derives from a man aged 18-75 years in good health.

The CDR3 loop reads CASSEAQGRVRTEAFF. J is TRBJ1-1 and V is TRBV6-1. The CDR3 is 16 amino acids. Germline-derived CDR1 and CDR2 are MNHNS and SASEGT.